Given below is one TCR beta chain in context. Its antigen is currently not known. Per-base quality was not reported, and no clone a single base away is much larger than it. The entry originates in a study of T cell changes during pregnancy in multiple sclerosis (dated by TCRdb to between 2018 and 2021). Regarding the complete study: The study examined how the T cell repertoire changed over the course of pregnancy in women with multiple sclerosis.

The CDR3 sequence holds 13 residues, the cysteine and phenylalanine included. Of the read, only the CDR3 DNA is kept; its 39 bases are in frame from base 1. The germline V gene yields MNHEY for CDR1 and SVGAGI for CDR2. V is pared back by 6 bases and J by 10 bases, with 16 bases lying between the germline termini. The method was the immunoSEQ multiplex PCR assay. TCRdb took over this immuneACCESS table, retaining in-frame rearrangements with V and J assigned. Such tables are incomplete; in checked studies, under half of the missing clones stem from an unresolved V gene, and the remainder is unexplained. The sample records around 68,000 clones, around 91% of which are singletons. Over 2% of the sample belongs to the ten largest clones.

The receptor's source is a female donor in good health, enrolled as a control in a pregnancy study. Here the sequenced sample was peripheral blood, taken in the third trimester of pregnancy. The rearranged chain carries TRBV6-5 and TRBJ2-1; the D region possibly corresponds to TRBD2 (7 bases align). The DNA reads TGTGCCAGCAGCCAGGGGAGGGGAGGAGAGCAGTTCTTC. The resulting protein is CASSQGRGGEQFF.